Presented here are 28 T cell receptor beta chains from one specimen sequenced in a study of T cells expressing NK-cell markers. TCRdb reanalyzed the 5' RACE reads, giving one entry per CDR3 protein sequence and no DNA. This repertoire includes 120,000 to 150,000 distinct CDR3 sequences. The sequencing input was blood T cells: a sorted CD56 or NKG2C T cell subset, CD4+ or CD8+ T cells, or bulk PBMC T cells (not recorded which). The receptors come from a man aged 18 to 29 in good health.

The rearrangement joins TRBV4-1 to TRBJ2-1; checking the TCRdb D call of TRBD2 is not possible without DNA. Germline V gives CDR1 MGHRA, CDR2 YSYEKL. The CDR3 has 15 residues. The CDR3 here is CASSPTSGSMNEQFF.

The chain joins TRBV27 to TRBJ2-3; TCRdb's assignment of TRBD2 cannot be checked, as there is no DNA. This CDR3 has 15 amino acids. The germline V gene encodes CDR1 MNHEY and CDR2 SMNVEV (reference sequence). The CDR3 loop reads CASSFRTLGTDTQYF.

V usage is TRBV7-8 and J usage is TRBJ1-1; TCRdb lists TRBD1, though no DNA is available to test this call. The CDR3 is made up of 15 amino acids. Germline CDR1 reads SGHVS; CDR2 reads FQNEAQ. Here the CDR3 reads CASSLARTGNTEAFF.

This chain connects TRBV20-1 to TRBJ2-1; the D call of TRBD2 rests on TCRdb alone, since no DNA is present to check it. Germline CDR1 DFQATT, CDR2 SNEGSKA (reference sequence). This CDR3 comprises 17 residues. CDR3 amino acids: CSARGWANSGRADEQFF.

The V gene is TRBV6-1, the J gene TRBJ1-4; TCRdb returns TRBD1, unconfirmable since there is no DNA. This CDR3 has 14 residues. Germline V gene sequence: CDR1 MNHNS, CDR2 SASEGT. The CDR3 region is CASRGQGASEKLFF.

The chain carries TRBV4-3 and TRBJ2-3; with no DNA, the TCRdb D assignment of TRBD1 cannot be verified. CDR3 size: 16 residues. Per the germline V gene, CDR1 is LGHNA and CDR2 is YSLEER. CDR3 sequence: CASSQDWAGTRNTQYF.

The V call is TRBV24-1, the J call TRBJ2-7; TCRdb gives TRBD2 as the D gene, but with no DNA this cannot be confirmed. The length of the CDR3 is 14 residues. Germline assignment: CDR1 KGHDR and CDR2 SFDVKD. CDR3 loop: CATSDILAGDEQYF.

V usage is TRBV6-1 and J usage is TRBJ1-2; TCRdb's D gene call, TRBD1, goes unchecked for lack of DNA. This CDR3 contains 14 residues. CDR1 and CDR2 from the germline V gene are MNHNS and SASEGT. The CDR3 reads CASSPGTGAYGYTF.

The rearrangement joins TRBV7-9 to TRBJ2-2; no DNA is available, so the TRBD1 call from TCRdb remains unchecked. From germline, CDR1 is SEHNR and CDR2 FQNEAQ (reference sequence). This CDR3 contains 15 residues. CDR3 sequence reads: CASSSPSSHGGELFF.

The chain combines TRBV7-8 with TRBJ2-1; absent DNA, TCRdb's TRBD2 call cannot be checked. CDR1 and CDR2 from the germline V gene are SGHVS and FQNEAQ. The CDR3 consists of 15 residues. The CDR3 is CASSTGRGAVQEQFF.

V and J are TRBV18 and TRBJ2-3; TCRdb names TRBD1, which stays unverified in the absence of DNA. This CDR3 has 15 residues. Germline V gene sequence: CDR1 KGHSH, CDR2 LQKENI. CDR3 sequence: CASSRTGMGTDTQYF.

This rearrangement joins TRBV6-5 to TRBJ2-1; with no DNA, the TCRdb D assignment of TRBD2 cannot be verified. Germline loops: CDR1 MNHEY, CDR2 SVGAGI. The CDR3 sequence is 18 residues long. The CDR3 here is CASSYLGASGVSYNEQFF.

The chain uses TRBV5-1 and TRBJ2-7; the TCRdb call, TRBD1, lacks DNA for checking. The CDR3 consists of 14 residues. The germline gives CDR1 SGHRS, CDR2 YFSETQ. The CDR3 here is CASSLRDGYDEQYF.

This sequence joins TRBV6-1 and TRBJ2-5; as DNA is missing, the TRBD2 call by TCRdb cannot be tested. The CDR3 is made up of 16 amino acids. Germline values: CDR1 MNHNS, CDR2 SASEGT. Here the CDR3 reads CASSGGFGGLQETQYF.

This rearrangement joins TRBV12-3 or TRBV12-4 to TRBJ2-3. CDR3 size: 12 residues. CDR3 residues: CASRPAEDTQYF.

V is TRBV5-1 and J is TRBJ2-7. The CDR3 is 15 residues long. CDR1 SGHRS and CDR2 YFSETQ come from the germline V gene. CDR3 sequence reads: CASSGSGFNSYEQYF. Together with reference TRBV5-1 and TRBJ2-7, the CDR3 gives the full variable domain: KAGVTQTPRYLIKTRGQQVTLSCSPISGHRSVSWYQQTPGQGLQFLFEYFSETQRNKGNFPGRFSGRQFSNSRSEMNVSTLELGDSALYLCASSGSGFNSYEQYFGPGTRLTVT.

V and J are TRBV10-2 and TRBJ1-4. CDR1 and CDR2 from the germline V gene are WSHSY and SAAADI. The CDR3 runs to 15 residues. CDR3 loop: CASSDAGATNEKLFF.

The chain links TRBV5-4 to TRBJ2-2. CDR1 and CDR2 from the germline V gene are SGHNT and YYREEE (reference sequence). The CDR3 covers 14 residues. CDR3 sequence reads: CASSSYTNTGELFF.

The chain is built from TRBV16 and TRBJ2-1. This CDR3 region has 11 residues. CDR1 and CDR2 from the germline V gene are KGHSY and FQNENV. The CDR3: CASTWDNEQFF.

The chain has TRBV28 and TRBJ2-5. In germline, CDR1 is MDHEN, CDR2 SYDVKM. The CDR3 extends over 13 amino acids. The CDR3 sequence: CASSLSLEETQYF.

The chain couples TRBV12-3 or TRBV12-4 to TRBJ2-7. The CDR3 contains 13 residues. The CDR3 sequence is CASSLGGSLEQYF.

The J gene is TRBJ2-2, the V gene TRBV12-3 or TRBV12-4; TCRdb calls TRBD2, which cannot be checked without DNA. The CDR3 sequence is 15 residues long. Here the CDR3 reads CASSLVGGSTGELFF.

The genes are TRBV12-3 or TRBV12-4 and TRBJ2-3. CDR3 size: 15 residues. The chain's CDR3 is CASSPARMGTDTQYF.

This sequence joins TRBV28 and TRBJ2-5; TCRdb's D call, TRBD2, is unchecked because there is no DNA. This CDR3 region has 16 residues. Germline CDR1 MDHEN, CDR2 SYDVKM. The chain's CDR3 is CASSFSSGSGGETQYF. The full variable domain, rest sourced from reference TRBV28 and TRBJ2-5, is DVKVTQSSRYLVKRTGEKVFLECVQDMDHENMFWYRQDPGLGLRLIYFSYDVKMKEKGDIPEGYSVSREKKERFSLILESASTNQTSMYLCASSFSSGSGGETQYFGPGTRLLVL.

V is TRBV12-3 or TRBV12-4 and J is TRBJ2-1. This CDR3 is 12 amino acids long. The CDR3 loop reads CASSFGVYEQFF.

This rearrangement joins TRBV5-4 to TRBJ2-4; there is no DNA to check the TCRdb D call of TRBD1. The CDR3 has 14 residues. The germline V gene encodes CDR1 SGHNT and CDR2 YYREEE (reference sequence). CDR3 protein: CASSLGQGANIQYF.

The chain uses TRBV13 and TRBJ2-5; TCRdb names TRBD1, which stays unverified in the absence of DNA. The V gene's germline CDR1 is PRHDT and CDR2 FYEKMQ (reference sequence). The CDR3 is made up of 17 amino acids. The CDR3 sequence is CASSLDIRDRDKETQYF.

The rearrangement uses TRBV27 and TRBJ2-1. The CDR3 is 15 amino acids. Germline V gene sequence: CDR1 MNHEY, CDR2 SMNVEV (reference sequence). The CDR3 region is CASSLSTSLGDEQFF.